This entry lists 5 T cell receptor beta chains sequenced from one sample in a study of circulating CD8 cells and anti-PD-1 response in melanoma. TCR libraries were prepared from 15 ng of total RNA with the QIAseq Immune Repertoire TCR panel. TCRdb fed the reads into MiXCR, producing one record per CDR3 protein. The sample gives 550 to 650 distinct CDR3 sequences, about 3.8% of which show up once; around 15% is in the top ten. Four subsets defined by PD-1 and/or TIGIT were sorted from live CD3+CD8+TCRalphabeta+ cells. The sample was CD8+ T cells from PBMCs, taken at baseline or after one month of anti-PD-1 therapy (not recorded which). The receptor set was obtained from a human donor with melanoma.

By frequency in the sample, this clonotype is large. The chain uses TRBV5-4 and TRBJ2-2; maybe TRBD1 (5 bases). The CDR3 loop spans 16 amino acids. The V gene's germline CDR1 is SGHNT and CDR2 YYREEE (reference sequence). V lost 4 bases and J lost 1, with 14 bases in between. CDR3: CASSPLGRLNTGELFF. DNA for the CDR3: TGTGCCAGCAGCCCCCTGGGGCGGCTGAACACCGGGGAGCTGTTTTTT.

This clonotype is termed medium-sized. The gene calls are TRBV9 and TRBJ2-1; 7 bases match TRBD1. The CDR3 sequence is 14 residues long. V gave up 3 bases and J gave up 4 bases; unmatched junction bases: 4. Germline loops: CDR1 SGDLS, CDR2 YYNGEE. The CDR3 DNA is TGTGCCAGCAGCGGGGGGACAGCTTACAATGAGCAGTTCTTC. As protein: CASSGGTAYNEQFF.

The chain recombines TRBV28 with TRBJ2-5, with 8 bases that match TRBD1. The CDR3 is made up of 13 amino acids. Germline assignment: CDR1 MDHEN and CDR2 SYDVKM. J gave up 9 bases and V 6 bases, and 9 bases lay outside the gene matches. The CDR3 DNA follows: TGTGCCAGCAGCGAAGGACAGGGATGGGCCCAGTACTTC. This encodes CASSEGQGWAQYF.

This clonotype is deemed large. The rearrangement uses TRBV9 and TRBJ2-5; D could derive from TRBD1 or TRBD2 (5 bases each). This CDR3 has 13 amino acids. Germline CDR1 SGDLS, CDR2 YYNGEE. V gave up 4 bases and J gave up 3 bases, with 10 bases separating them. CDR3 amino acids: CASSPGPKETQYF. In DNA, the CDR3 is TGTGCCAGCAGCCCGGGACCCAAAGAGACCCAGTACTTC.

By sample fraction, this clonotype is large (0.1 to 1%). The V and J genes are TRBV27 and TRBJ2-5; 8 bases fit TRBD2. The germline gives CDR1 MNHEY, CDR2 SMNVEV (reference sequence). Trimming cost V 3 bases and J 4 bases; bases outside gene matches: 7. The CDR3 consists of 15 residues. The CDR3: CASSFSPGGAETQYF. CDR3 nucleotide sequence: TGTGCCAGCAGTTTTTCGCCCGGGGGGGCAGAGACCCAGTACTTC.